Below, 20 T cell receptor beta chains from the same sample are listed, as sequenced in a study of control samples from healthy donors and cancer patients. Repertoires were generated with immunoSEQ multiplex PCR, while TCRdb's copy carries only in-frame clones and drops some. The sample includes 100,000 to 150,000 clones, 90% to 95% of them seen just once. The source material was PBMCs. The receptors come from a man aged 45 to 65 with head and neck cancer.

The chain joins TRBV6-6 to TRBJ1-2; TRBD1 aligns across 10 bases. Germline loops: CDR1 MNHNY, CDR2 SVGAGI (reference sequence). The trim removed 7 bases at V and 2 bases at J, leaving 7 bases unmatched. The CDR3 consists of 15 residues. CDR3 DNA sequence: TGTGCCAGCACCCATCCGGGACAGGGGAACTATGGCTACACCTTC. This sequence encodes CASTHPGQGNYGYTF.

J is TRBJ2-2 and V is TRBV13, with D possibly being TRBD1 or TRBD2 (7 bases each). V lost 3 bases, J lost 5 bases, and 13 bases lay in between. Germline loops: CDR1 PRHDT, CDR2 FYEKMQ (reference sequence). CDR3 length: 15 residues. The CDR3 loop reads CASSFSGGGTGELFF. As DNA, the CDR3 is TGTGCCAGCAGCTTTTCAGGGGGAGGGACCGGGGAGCTGTTTTTT. Full variable domain (remainder filled in from reference TRBV13 and TRBJ2-2): AAGVIQSPRHLIKEKRETATLKCYPIPRHDTVYWYQQGPGQDPQFLISFYEKMQSDKGSIPDRFSAQQFSDYHSELNMSSLELGDSALYFCASSFSGGGTGELFFGEGSRLTVL.

The chain is built from TRBV11-2 and TRBJ2-1; D remains ambiguous. This CDR3 is built from 14 residues. Trimming shortened V by 3 bases and J by 5 bases, and 11 bases separated the two germline ends. The germline V gene encodes CDR1 SGHAT and CDR2 FQNNGV. CDR3 coding DNA: TGTGCCAGCAGCTTGCGGCTTTCGGACAATGAGCAGTTCTTC. Translated: CASSLRLSDNEQFF.

The chain couples TRBV20-1 to TRBJ1-1; D gene unclear. This CDR3 contains 12 residues. Trimming stripped 3 bases from V and 10 bases from J, with 15 bases between. CDR1 DFQATT and CDR2 SNEGSKA come from the germline V gene (reference sequence). CDR3 nucleotides: TGCAGTGCTAGTCGACGGACGGCTGGAGCTTTCTTT. It codes for CSASRRTAGAFF.

The rearrangement joins TRBV3-1 (or the pseudogene TRBV3-2) to TRBJ2-3; D is possibly TRBD2 (6 bases). Between the trimmed V and J ends, which lost 0 bases and 0 bases, there was a span of 10 bases. The CDR3 has 16 amino acids. CDR1 and CDR2 (germline): LGHDT, YNNKEL (reference sequence). CDR3 in DNA: TGTGCCAGCAGCCAAGAAATAGCGGAAAGCACAGATACGCAGTATTTT. Encoded protein: CASSQEIAESTDTQYF.

The gene calls are TRBV12-5 and TRBJ2-5; 10 bases match TRBD2. CDR1 is LGHNT and CDR2 is FRNRAP in the germline V gene. V lost 2 bases, J lost 5 bases, and 8 bases stayed unmatched. CDR3 length equals 16 residues. In DNA, the CDR3 is TGTGCTAGTGGTTTGACCTTAGCGGGGGGAAGGGAGACCCAGTACTTC. It yields the protein CASGLTLAGGRETQYF.

The rearrangement uses TRBV5-1 and TRBJ2-6, with D uncertain. CDR3 length equals 19 residues. Trimming removed 0 bases at V and 1 base at J, with 17 bases between. The V gene's germline CDR1 is SGHRS and CDR2 YFSETQ. The CDR3 here is CASSLGPSLGLSGANVLTF. The CDR3 region has the DNA TGCGCCAGCAGCTTGGGCCCCTCGCTGGGCTTATCTGGGGCCAACGTCCTGACTTTC.

The chain carries TRBV5-1 and TRBJ1-1; 9 positions agree with TRBD1. Trimming at V came to 1 base and at J to 2 bases, leaving 9 bases not matched to a gene. The CDR3 loop spans 17 amino acids. Germline CDR1 is SGHRS and CDR2 is YFSETQ. The CDR3 is CASSLIGTGTINTEAFF. CDR3 bases: TGCGCCAGCAGCTTGATCGGGACAGGGACGATCAACACTGAAGCTTTCTTT.

The chain links TRBV18 to TRBJ2-1; 9 positions agree with TRBD1. The CDR3 is 15 residues long. Looked up from germline, CDR1 is KGHSH and CDR2 is LQKENI. V dropped 3 bases and J dropped 8; count of bases not matched to a gene: 8. CDR3 protein: CASSPPGQGIHEQFF. CDR3 sequence (DNA): TGTGCCAGCTCACCTCCGGGACAGGGTATACATGAGCAGTTCTTC.

This clone was picked up one time. This chain links TRBV10-3 with TRBJ2-7, with a possible D match to TRBD1 (6 bases). Germline V CDR1 and CDR2: ENHRY, SYGVKD. The CDR3 contains 14 residues. V gave up 3 bases and J gave up 1 base, with 10 bases separating them. CDR3 bases: TGTGCCATCAGTGATGCAGGGGAATCCTACGAGCAGTACTTC. Residues: CAISDAGESYEQYF.

The J gene is TRBJ1-5, the V gene TRBV5-5; possible D gene TRBD1, 6 bases. The CDR3 totals 14 residues. Trimming pared 0 bases from V and 4 bases from J, leaving 8 bases between. Germline V gives CDR1 SGHKS, CDR2 YYEKEE (reference sequence). CDR3 loop: CASSLGGANQPQHF. The CDR3 DNA reads as TGTGCCAGCAGCTTGGGGGGGGCAAATCAGCCCCAGCATTTT.

The V and J genes are TRBV5-4 and TRBJ1-2; D not resolved. Trimming took off 4 bases at V and 8 bases at J, with 18 bases between the two ends. This CDR3 is 14 amino acids long. Germline CDR1 is SGHNT and CDR2 is YYREEE (reference sequence). This CDR3 reads CASSPWSRAEGYTF. CDR3 nucleotide sequence: TGTGCCAGCAGCCCTTGGAGTAGGGCCGAGGGCTACACCTTC.

Worth noting for this clone: This sample includes further DNA sequences coding for the same CDR3. DNA for the CDR3: TGTGCCAGCAGTTTGTATAGCAATCAGCCCCAGCATTTT. This gives the protein CASSLYSNQPQHF. The rearrangement joins TRBV12-3 or TRBV12-4 to TRBJ1-5; no definite D call. Trimming left V 3 bases short and J 0 bases short, with 3 bases between. This CDR3 region has 13 residues.

CDR3 sequence: CASSQGPLETQYF. The CDR3 coding sequence is TGTGCCAGCAGCCAAGGCCCTCTGGAGACCCAGTACTTC. The chain employs TRBV4-2 and TRBJ2-5; D uncertain. This CDR3 is built from 13 residues. Germline V gene data show CDR1 as LGHNA and CDR2 as YNFKEQ. V was clipped by 1 base and J by 5 bases, with 8 bases between them.

CDR3: CASSPEGTSGGNPSYNEQFF. Written as DNA, the CDR3 is TGCGCCAGCAGCCCGGAGGGGACTAGCGGGGGGAACCCCTCCTACAATGAGCAGTTCTTC. The rearrangement joins TRBV5-1 to TRBJ2-1; the match to TRBD2 covers 15 bases. Germline CDR1 and CDR2: SGHRS and YFSETQ. The CDR3 runs to 20 residues. Losses at the gene ends were 4 bases for V and 0 bases for J; bases not matched to a gene: 11.

The chain couples TRBV7-2 to TRBJ1-4, with 7 bases identical to TRBD1. The CDR3 runs 15 residues. Per the germline V gene, CDR1 is SGHTA and CDR2 is FQGNSA. The J segment lost 11 bases and the V segment lost 1 base, leaving 10 bases of the junction unmatched. For the CDR3, the DNA is TGTGCCAGCAGCTTAGATTTCGACAGGGTAGGGAAACTGTTTTTT. Translation gives CASSLDFDRVGKLFF.

The gene calls are TRBV30 and TRBJ2-5, with D unclear. The V end lost 1 base, the J end lost 5 bases, and 11 bases lay between the germline ends. The CDR3 totals 13 residues. The germline V gene encodes CDR1 GTSNPN and CDR2 SVGIG (reference sequence). CDR3 residues: CAWSGLVTETQYF. In DNA, the CDR3 is TGTGCCTGGAGTGGTCTAGTTACGGAGACCCAGTACTTC.

This chain uses TRBV5-1 with TRBJ2-5; D possibly uses TRBD1 or TRBD2 (7 bases each). The ends were cut back, 6 bases at V and 6 bases at J, with 21 bases in the middle. Germline CDR1 reads SGHRS; CDR2 reads YFSETQ. CDR3 length: 15 residues. Written as DNA, the CDR3 is TGCGCCAGCATCCACCACAGGGGAGGGGGGAAGACCCAGTACTTC. Its translation: CASIHHRGGGKTQYF.

The V and J genes are TRBV5-4 and TRBJ2-1, with D perhaps assigned TRBD1 or TRBD2 (5 bases each). The germline V gene encodes CDR1 SGHNT and CDR2 YYREEE (reference sequence). This CDR3 has 15 residues. The V and J ends lost 4 bases and 12 bases respectively, with 23 bases between them. In nucleotides, the CDR3 is TGTGCCAGCAGCCGAGAGGGGATACGGCCATCGGGGCAGTTCTTC. Translation gives CASSREGIRPSGQFF.

This rearrangement joins TRBV4-1 to TRBJ1-2; 11 positions match TRBD1. V trimming: 1 base; J trimming: 8 bases; junction bases outside the gene matches: 12. Germline V gives CDR1 MGHRA, CDR2 YSYEKL. The CDR3 is 17 amino acids. CDR3: CASSQGVGGQGAKGYTF. The CDR3 nucleotides are TGCGCCAGCAGCCAAGGGGTGGGAGGACAGGGGGCGAAGGGCTACACCTTC.